This is a list of T cell receptor beta chains from one sample in a study of blood T cell repertoires in COVID-19. Some clones are missing from TCRdb's copy, which holds only in-frame ones; the method was immunoSEQ multiplex PCR. The sample lists about 210,000 clones, 70% to 90% occurring once. The specimen sequenced was peripheral blood. These receptors originate from a woman aged 45-60 years with active or convalescent COVID-19. The CDR3 runs from the conserved cysteine through the conserved F or W. The D gene is left open where the match is weak. Not every row has a clone size; where given, it reads once, few, many or a size class.

V gene	D gene	clone size	J gene	CDR3 protein	CDR3 DNA
TRBV7-2	.	.	TRBJ2-1	CASSLGRSSSYNEQFF	TGTGCCAGCAGCTTAGGAAGGAGTAGCTCCTACAATGAGCAGTTCTTC
TRBV19	.	.	TRBJ2-2	CASSARENTGELFF	TGTGCCAGTAGTGCCAGGGAAAACACCGGGGAGCTGTTTTTT
TRBV3-1/TRBV3-2	.	.	TRBJ1-2	CASMGAQGQGYTF	TGTGCCAGCATGGGGGCGCAGGGACAAGGCTACACCTTC
TRBV2	.	.	TRBJ1-6	CASSETGVPTLHF	TGTGCCAGCAGCGAAACCGGGGTTCCCACCCTCCACTTT
TRBV10-2	.	.	TRBJ1-4	CASSGEQKWRGEKLFF	TGCGCCAGCAGTGGAGAACAAAAATGGCGAGGTGAAAAACTGTTTTTT
TRBV5-4	TRBD1	.	TRBJ2-7	CASSPQGGNDYEQYF	TGTGCCAGCAGCCCACAGGGGGGCAACGACTACGAGCAGTACTTC
TRBV10-3	TRBD1	.	TRBJ2-5	CASSLRQGYQETQYF	TGTGCCTCAAGCCTGCGACAGGGCTACCAAGAGACCCAGTACTTC
TRBV7-9	.	.	TRBJ1-1	CASSLARLGKGDEAFF	TGTGCCAGCAGCTTAGCGCGTTTGGGGAAGGGGGATGAAGCTTTCTTT
TRBV19	TRBD1	.	TRBJ1-1	CASSPLRGWNTEAFF	TGTGCCAGTAGTCCTCTCAGGGGGTGGAACACTGAAGCTTTCTTT
TRBV4-2	TRBD1	.	TRBJ1-6	CASSRWTGDNSPLHF	TGTGCCAGCAGCCGGTGGACAGGTGATAATTCACCCCTCCACTTT
TRBV6-5	TRBD1	once	TRBJ1-6	CASSYSGQGLSPLHF	TGTGCCAGCAGTTACTCCGGACAGGGGTTATCACCCCTCCACTTT
TRBV24-1	TRBD1	.	TRBJ1-2	CATSSQGRDNYGYTF	TGTGCCACCAGCTCACAGGGGCGTGATAACTATGGCTACACCTTC
TRBV11-2	TRBD1	.	TRBJ2-7	CASSSPRQGIYEQYF	TGTGCCAGCAGCTCCCCCAGACAGGGTATCTACGAGCAGTACTTC
TRBV28	TRBD1	.	TRBJ1-2	CASSLSPGGDGYTF	TGTGCCAGCAGTTTATCGCCAGGGGGCGATGGCTACACCTTC
TRBV7-3	TRBD2	once	TRBJ2-1	CASSLILAGGNEQFF	TGTGCCAGCAGCTTAATTCTAGCGGGAGGGAATGAGCAGTTCTTC
TRBV29-1	.	.	TRBJ1-2	CSVGLLGGHGYTF	TGCAGCGTTGGACTTCTGGGGGGGCATGGCTACACCTTC
TRBV3-1/TRBV3-2	.	.	TRBJ1-6	CASSQVGGRNSPLHF	TGTGCCAGCAGCCAAGTCGGGGGTAGGAATTCACCCCTCCACTTT
TRBV27	.	.	TRBJ2-3	CASRYQGTDTQYF	TGTGCCAGCAGGTACCAGGGGACAGATACGCAGTATTTT
TRBV27	.	once	TRBJ2-1	CASRRIEDNEQFF	TGTGCCAGCAGACGGATTGAGGACAATGAGCAGTTCTTC
TRBV19	.	.	TRBJ2-3	CASSIGGSDTQYF	TGTGCCAGTAGTATCGGCGGGTCGGATACGCAGTATTTT
TRBV19	.	once	TRBJ1-5	CASHLGGRNQPQHF	TGTGCCAGCCATCTGGGGGGGCGCAATCAGCCCCAGCATTTT
TRBV18	TRBD1	few	TRBJ2-3	CASLSGGDTQYF	TGTGCCAGCCTATCAGGGGGCGATACGCAGTATTTT
TRBV2	.	.	TRBJ1-2	CASNLGQPYYGYTF	TGTGCCAGCAACCTAGGACAACCGTACTATGGCTACACCTTC
TRBV18	TRBD1	.	TRBJ1-3	CASSPGTGDGNTIYF	TGTGCCAGCTCACCAGGGACAGGGGACGGAAACACCATATATTTT
TRBV7-9	TRBD1	.	TRBJ1-2	CASSLPADRGTVYGYTF	TGTGCCAGCAGCTTACCGGCTGACAGGGGAACCGTCTATGGCTACACCTTC
TRBV5-1	TRBD2	.	TRBJ2-1	CASSPTSGLGYNEQFF	TGCGCCAGCAGCCCCACATCGGGACTAGGGTACAATGAGCAGTTCTTC
TRBV18	TRBD1	.	TRBJ1-4	CASSPVDRGEKLFF	TGTGCCAGCTCACCGGTGGACAGGGGTGAAAAACTGTTTTTT
TRBV19	.	.	TRBJ2-1	CASSIPGQLNNEQFF	TGTGCCAGTAGTATACCCGGACAGCTTAACAATGAGCAGTTCTTC
TRBV6-1	TRBD1	.	TRBJ1-2	CASSDLPGTGSGYGYTF	TGTGCCAGCAGTGACCTTCCCGGGACAGGTTCAGGCTATGGCTACACCTTC
TRBV18	TRBD2	.	TRBJ2-7	CASSPVAGVSSYEQYF	TGTGCCAGCTCACCCGTAGCGGGAGTCAGCTCCTACGAGCAGTACTTC
TRBV28	TRBD1	.	TRBJ1-5	CASSSLRQGSQPQHF	TGTGCCAGCAGTTCCCTACGACAGGGGAGTCAGCCCCAGCATTTT
TRBV19	TRBD1	.	TRBJ1-3	CASDQRGLGNTIYF	TGTGCCAGTGATCAAAGGGGGCTTGGAAACACCATATATTTT
TRBV24-1	TRBD1	few	TRBJ2-1	CATSDPGTGGYNEQFF	TGTGCCACCAGTGACCCCGGGACAGGGGGATACAATGAGCAGTTCTTC
TRBV29-1	.	.	TRBJ1-2	CSVEELGGPYGYTF	TGCAGCGTTGAGGAGCTTGGCGGCCCCTATGGCTACACCTTC
TRBV10-1	TRBD1	.	TRBJ2-1	CASGGTGGPNEQFF	TGCGCCAGCGGGGGGACAGGGGGCCCCAATGAGCAGTTCTTC
TRBV29-1	.	few	TRBJ1-1	CSVEWGDTEAFF	TGCAGCGTCGAATGGGGGGACACTGAAGCTTTCTTT
TRBV6-5	.	.	TRBJ2-3	CASRRLVADTQYF	TGTGCCAGCAGACGACTAGTCGCAGATACGCAGTATTTT
TRBV4-1	.	.	TRBJ1-2	CASSPTGNYGYTF	TGCGCCAGCAGCCCGACGGGGAATTATGGCTACACCTTC
TRBV6-5	.	.	TRBJ1-4	CASSTAQGASEKLFF	TGTGCCAGCAGTACAGCACAGGGCGCCTCAGAAAAACTGTTTTTT
TRBV5-1	TRBD1	.	TRBJ1-2	CASSDKQGSGGYTF	TGCGCCAGCAGCGACAAACAGGGGTCGGGTGGCTACACCTTC
TRBV2	.	.	TRBJ1-2	CASSERGINYGYTF	TGTGCCAGCAGTGAACGGGGTATCAACTATGGCTACACCTTC
TRBV14	.	few	TRBJ1-6	CASSQESSYNSPLHF	TGTGCCAGCAGCCAAGAGAGCTCCTATAATTCACCCCTCCACTTT
TRBV29-1	.	.	TRBJ1-5	CSVRDFDQPQHF	TGCAGCGTACGCGACTTTGATCAGCCCCAGCATTTT
TRBV7-2	.	.	TRBJ2-1	CASSLSTTRYNEQFF	TGTGCCAGCAGCTTATCGACTACCCGGTACAATGAGCAGTTCTTC
TRBV28	TRBD1	.	TRBJ1-2	CASSSYKDRGQGGYTF	TGTGCCAGCAGTTCCTATAAGGACAGGGGGCAGGGTGGCTACACCTTC
TRBV6-5	.	.	TRBJ2-7	CASSNRDEQYF	TGTGCCAGCAGTAACAGGGACGAGCAGTACTTC
TRBV3-1/TRBV3-2	.	.	TRBJ2-5	CASSQVGTQQETQYF	TGTGCCAGCAGCCAAGTTGGGACACAACAAGAGACCCAGTACTTC
TRBV7-6	TRBD1	.	TRBJ2-7	CASTMTGTYEQYF	TGTGCCAGCACCATGACAGGGACCTACGAGCAGTACTTC
TRBV14	TRBD1	once	TRBJ1-6	CASSVDRVSPLHF	TGTGCCAGCAGCGTTGACAGGGTCTCACCCCTCCACTTT
TRBV28	TRBD1	.	TRBJ1-5	CASSLTDRRLRQPQHF	TGTGCCAGCAGTTTGACGGACAGGAGGTTGCGACAGCCCCAGCATTTT
TRBV25-1	.	.	TRBJ1-1	CASSERTATEAFF	TGTGCCAGCAGTGAAAGGACAGCCACTGAAGCTTTCTTT
TRBV24-1	TRBD2	.	TRBJ2-7	CATSVGGDGTYEQYF	TGTGCCACCAGTGTGGGGGGGGACGGAACCTACGAGCAGTACTTC
TRBV19	.	few	TRBJ1-5	CASSIAGRNSNQPQHF	TGTGCCAGTAGTATTGCGGGCAGGAATAGCAATCAGCCCCAGCATTTT
TRBV7-3	TRBD1	.	TRBJ1-5	CASSVDRGQPQHF	TGTGCCAGCAGCGTGGACAGGGGGCAGCCCCAGCATTTT